A selection of T cell receptor beta chains follows, all from one sample in a study of blood T cell repertoires in COVID-19. Assay used: immunoSEQ multiplex PCR; TCRdb lists only in-frame clones, some missing. This sample carries 45,000 to 70,000 clones, around four fifths of them seen once, and the ten largest clones take around 20%. Material for sequencing was peripheral blood. These receptors were collected from a woman between 50 and 59 years old with active or convalescent COVID-19. Both conserved end residues are part of each CDR3. The D gene is left open where the match is weak. Not all rows give a size; the values are once, few, many and, for expanded clones, a class.

CDR3 DNA | CDR3 protein | V gene | D gene | J gene | clone size
TGTGCCAGCAGCTCCTATCTCCCCGGGACAGGGGGCCAGCCCCAGCATTTT | CASSSYLPGTGGQPQHF | TRBV7-8 | TRBD1 | TRBJ1-5 | .
TGTGCCAGCAGTGAAGACAGGGCCCGAGAAAAACTGTTTTTT | CASSEDRAREKLFF | TRBV6-1 | . | TRBJ1-4 | .
TGTGCCATCAGTACTCTAGCGGGAGGGCCGAACGAGCAGTACTTC | CAISTLAGGPNEQYF | TRBV10-3 | TRBD2 | TRBJ2-7 | .
TGTGCCAGCAGTTACGGGATCACCGGGGAGCTGTTTTTT | CASSYGITGELFF | TRBV27 | . | TRBJ2-2 | .
TGTGCCAGCAGCAAAGGAGGACAGGGTTACTCCTACGAGCAGTACTTC | CASSKGGQGYSYEQYF | TRBV21-1 | . | TRBJ2-7 | once
TGTGCCAGCAGTTTCCTAGCGGGAGCCCAAGAGACCCAGTACTTC | CASSFLAGAQETQYF | TRBV6-6 | TRBD2 | TRBJ2-5 | once
TGTGCCAGCAGCCCCTCCGATACGCAGTATTTT | CASSPSDTQYF | TRBV13 | . | TRBJ2-3 | once
TGTGCCAGCAGCTTCAGGATGGACAATGAGCAGTTCTTC | CASSFRMDNEQFF | TRBV11-2 | . | TRBJ2-1 | .
TGTGCCAGCAGTTCCTCTGACGGGAACTATGGCTACACCTTC | CASSSSDGNYGYTF | TRBV7-8 | . | TRBJ1-2 | .
TGTGCAAGTCGCCCAGACAGCTACGAGCAGTACTTC | CASRPDSYEQYF | TRBV12-2 | . | TRBJ2-7 | .
TGTGCCAGCAGCGCCTCGGGACAGGGGTACAATGAGCAGTTCTTC | CASSASGQGYNEQFF | TRBV11-1 | TRBD1 | TRBJ2-1 | .